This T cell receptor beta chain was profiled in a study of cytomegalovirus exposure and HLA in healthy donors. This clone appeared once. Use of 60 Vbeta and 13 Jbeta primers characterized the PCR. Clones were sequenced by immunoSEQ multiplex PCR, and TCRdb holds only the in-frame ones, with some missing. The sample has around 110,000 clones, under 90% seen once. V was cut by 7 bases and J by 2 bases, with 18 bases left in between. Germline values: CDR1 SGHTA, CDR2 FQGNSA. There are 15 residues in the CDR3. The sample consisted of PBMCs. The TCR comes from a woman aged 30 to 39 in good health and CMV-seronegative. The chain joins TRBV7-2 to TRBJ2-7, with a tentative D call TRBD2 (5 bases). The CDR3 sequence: CASIGERGRPYEQYF. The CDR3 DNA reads TGTGCCAGCATCGGGGAGAGAGGGCGTCCCTACGAGCAGTACTTC.